The T cell receptor (beta chain) under discussion was sequenced for a study of cytomegalovirus exposure and HLA in healthy donors. Study findings and constraints: When presence/absence was analysed, sequencing depth was taken to be roughly uniform across donors. For most TCR sequences rarity was the rule, although some public TCRs occurred in many donors.

Both 60 Vbeta primers and 13 Jbeta primers went into the PCR. The table came from immunoSEQ multiplex PCR; TCRdb's copy has only in-frame clones and leaves some out. This sample carries approximately 140,000 clones, about 75% of them seen once, and the ten largest clones take 3% to 3.5%. This clone was observed a handful of times. What it binds is not known. The CDR3 is 16 amino acids. Looked up from germline, CDR1 is SGHAT and CDR2 is FQNNGV. V lost 5 bases to trimming and J lost 2 bases; unmatched junction nucleotides: 9. The material sequenced was PBMCs. This TCR derives from a man aged 40-55 years in good health and CMV-seronegative. This rearrangement joins TRBV11-2 to TRBJ2-5; 9 bases fit TRBD2. The CDR3 region has the DNA TGTGCCAGCAGCATGGGGACTAGCCGATCTCAAGAGACCCAGTACTTC. This sequence encodes CASSMGTSRSQETQYF.